This T cell receptor (beta chain) was obtained from a study of cytomegalovirus exposure and HLA in healthy donors. Study background: Earlier results showed approximately 110 million unique TCR beta sequences derived from approximately 170 million T cells. Unique TCRs from HLA-typed donors, around 79 million of them, were held in an early data release.

To note about this clone: As yet, its antigen is unknown.

Points from the study as a whole: V segments that were indistinguishable, TRBV6-2 and TRBV6-3 among them, were omitted from analysis. Reports state that TCR beta sequences accurately predicted most subjects' HLA-A and HLA-B alleles.

The study ran its PCR with 60 Vbeta and 13 Jbeta primers. Assay: immunoSEQ multiplex PCR; the TCRdb copy retains only in-frame clones and omits some. The data hold over 150,000 clones, with 80% observed a single time. The CDR3 runs 17 residues. V gave up 4 bases and J gave up 6 bases, with 23 bases separating them. CDR1 is SGHRS and CDR2 is YFSETQ in the germline V gene. Sample: PBMCs. The rearrangement uses TRBV5-1 and TRBJ2-1, with D tentatively TRBD2 (6 bases). The sequence came from a young man in good health and CMV-seronegative. The CDR3 nucleotides are TGCGCCAGCAGCCCCCTTGGCCGGGGGAGGATTCTCAATGAGCAGTTCTTC. It translates to CASSPLGRGRILNEQFF.